This passage covers 19 T cell receptor beta chains from one sample sequenced in a study of T cell responses to AZD1222 COVID-19 vaccine. Assay used: immunoSEQ multiplex PCR; TCRdb lists only in-frame clones, some missing. In the table there are about 110,000 clones, nearly 90% of which are singletons. The sample was peripheral blood, taken on day 0 of AZD1222 vaccination. All receptors come from an adult in good health.

This rearrangement joins TRBV7-9 to TRBJ1-2; possibly TRBD1 for D (6 bases). The germline CDR1 and CDR2 sequences are SEHNR and FQNEAQ (reference sequence). CDR3 length: 16 amino acids. With 0 bases removed from V and 4 bases from J, the gap between germline ends came to 15 bases. CDR3 region: CASSLARQGGGYGYTF. The CDR3 region has the DNA TGTGCCAGCAGCTTAGCGAGGCAGGGAGGGGGCTATGGCTACACCTTC.

V usage is TRBV7-8 and J usage is TRBJ1-4; D unresolved. Trimming took 4 bases from V and 8 from J, leaving 11 bases between them. This CDR3 spans 13 amino acids. The germline V gene encodes CDR1 SGHVS and CDR2 FQNEAQ. This chain's CDR3 is CASSSELGEKLFF. The CDR3 DNA reads TGTGCCAGCAGCTCCGAATTGGGAGAAAAACTGTTTTTT.

The V call is TRBV5-1, the J call TRBJ1-1; maybe TRBD1 (5 bases). Trimming took 4 bases from V and 1 from J, leaving 8 bases between them. The germline CDR1 and CDR2 sequences are SGHRS and YFSETQ. The CDR3 is made up of 13 amino acids. Here the CDR3 reads CASSRQRNTEAFF. The CDR3 region has the DNA TGCGCCAGCAGCAGACAGAGGAACACTGAAGCTTTCTTT.

This clone was observed a few times. The chain has TRBV5-4 and TRBJ1-3; possibly TRBD1 for D (6 bases). Germline values: CDR1 SGHNT, CDR2 YYREEE (reference sequence). Trimming pared 6 bases from V and 2 bases from J, leaving 15 bases between. This CDR3 comprises 15 residues. The CDR3: CASTLQGPAGNTIYF. The DNA for the CDR3 is TGTGCCAGCACTTTACAGGGACCTGCTGGAAACACCATATATTTT.

The CDR3 sequence: CASSVGGSGRSNTGELFF. The DNA of the CDR3 is TGTGCCAGCAGCGTAGGGGGTAGCGGGAGGTCCAACACCGGGGAGCTGTTTTTT. J is TRBJ2-2 and V is TRBV9; 10 positions match TRBD2. Germline trimming cut 0 bases from V and 2 bases from J; bases unmatched to any gene: 7. The length of the CDR3 is 18 residues. Germline V CDR1 and CDR2: SGDLS, YYNGEE.

This chain uses TRBV7-2 with TRBJ2-3, with 8 positions matching TRBD2. V trimming: 4 bases; J trimming: 1 base; junction bases outside the gene matches: 10. CDR1 is SGHTA and CDR2 is FQGNSA in the germline V gene. The CDR3 totals 17 residues. The CDR3 nucleotides read TGTGCCAGCAGCTCCCGCGGTGGAGCGGGGGGCACAGATACGCAGTATTTT. This sequence encodes CASSSRGGAGGTDTQYF.

The J gene is TRBJ2-7, the V gene TRBV6-2 or TRBV6-3, with D hard to call. Trimming cost V 2 bases and J 5 bases, with 13 bases left between them. Per the germline V gene, CDR1 is MNHEY and CDR2 is SVGEGT. CDR3 length: 14 residues. The CDR3 sequence is CASSYDHRRDEQYF. The CDR3 bases are TGTGCCAGCAGTTACGACCACCGCCGGGACGAGCAGTACTTC.

The chain has TRBV29-1 and TRBJ1-2; D is ambiguous. In germline, CDR1 is SQVTM, CDR2 ANQGSEA. V gave up 6 bases and J gave up 4 bases, with 12 bases separating them. The CDR3 covers 12 residues. As DNA, the CDR3 is TGCAGCGTCCAATTAGGATTCTATGGCTACACCTTC. The encoded protein is CSVQLGFYGYTF. Filled out from reference TRBV29-1 and TRBJ1-2, the complete variable domain reads SAVISQKPSRDICQRGTSLTIQCQVDSQVTMMFWYRQQPGQSLTLIATANQGSEATYESGFVIDKFPISRPNLTFSTLTVSNMSPEDSSIYLCSVQLGFYGYTFGSGTRLTVV.

The chain joins TRBV7-8 to TRBJ1-2; maybe TRBD1 (6 bases). The CDR3 length is 16 residues. V was cut by 6 bases and J by 3 bases, with 20 bases left in between. The germline CDR1 and CDR2 sequences are SGHVS and FQNEAQ. This CDR3 reads CASRRTPRQDHYGYTF. In DNA, the CDR3 is TGTGCCAGCAGGCGAACTCCCCGACAGGACCACTATGGCTACACCTTC.

The CDR3 loop is CASSSWTGKVGGEQYF. DNA of the CDR3: TGTGCCAGCAGCTCCTGGACAGGAAAAGTAGGGGGCGAGCAGTACTTC. This chain connects TRBV7-2 to TRBJ2-7; 7 bases map to TRBD1. In germline, CDR1 is SGHTA, CDR2 FQGNSA. V shed 4 bases, J shed 6 bases, and the junction held 15 bases outside the gene matches. CDR3 size: 16 residues.

DNA for the CDR3: TGTGCCAGTAGTATACTGGCGTCAAGCGGGGAGCTGTTTTTT. Encoded protein: CASSILASSGELFF. The chain combines TRBV19 with TRBJ2-2; D remains ambiguous. CDR3 length: 14 amino acids. Deletions cut 2 bases from V and 7 bases from J, with 11 bases between. Per the germline V gene, CDR1 is LNHDA and CDR2 is SQIVND (reference sequence).

The chain joins TRBV7-2 to TRBJ1-1; D is ambiguous. This CDR3 contains 11 residues. Trimming took 0 bases from V and 7 from J, leaving 3 bases between them. The germline CDR1 and CDR2 sequences are SGHTA and FQGNSA. CDR3 DNA sequence: TGTGCCAGCAGCTTAGCCGGTGAAGCTTTCTTT. It specifies CASSLAGEAFF.

The rearrangement uses TRBV5-1 and TRBJ2-3; D unresolved. This CDR3 region has 15 residues. V lost 1 base to trimming and J lost 2 bases, with 11 bases between them. Germline V gives CDR1 SGHRS, CDR2 YFSETQ. CDR3 DNA sequence: TGCGCCAGCAGCTTGTCTACGGTGTTCACAGATACGCAGTATTTT. Amino acid sequence: CASSLSTVFTDTQYF.

This rearrangement joins TRBV28 to TRBJ1-4; 8 bases are a match to TRBD1. CDR1 MDHEN and CDR2 SYDVKM come from the germline V gene. This CDR3 has 14 amino acids. The J segment lost 5 bases and the V segment lost 5 bases, leaving 4 bases of the junction unmatched. The CDR3 protein is CASSPTGGNEKLFF. CDR3 sequence (DNA): TGTGCCAGCAGTCCCACAGGGGGGAATGAAAAACTGTTTTTT. Full variable domain (missing parts from reference TRBV28 and TRBJ1-4): DVKVTQSSRYLVKRTGEKVFLECVQDMDHENMFWYRQDPGLGLRLIYFSYDVKMKEKGDIPEGYSVSREKKERFSLILESASTNQTSMYLCASSPTGGNEKLFFGSGTQLSVL.

The CDR3 bases are TGTGCCAGCAGCGTAGAGGCGGGAGCGACCGGGGAGCTGTTTTTT. Encoded protein: CASSVEAGATGELFF. The chain has TRBV9 and TRBJ2-2; 7 positions agree with TRBD2. V trimming: 0 bases; J trimming: 5 bases; junction bases outside the gene matches: 4. The CDR3 has 15 residues. Germline CDR1 reads SGDLS; CDR2 reads YYNGEE.

The CDR3 spells CASSQYGNYGYTF. For the CDR3, the DNA is TGTGCCAGCAGCCAGTATGGGAACTATGGCTACACCTTC. The J gene is TRBJ1-2, the V gene TRBV5-5; the D is unclear. This CDR3 spans 13 amino acids. Germline values: CDR1 SGHKS, CDR2 YYEKEE (reference sequence). The V and J ends lost 4 bases and 2 bases respectively, with 9 bases between them.

The rearrangement uses TRBV27 and TRBJ2-3; 8 nucleotides match TRBD2. The V gene's germline CDR1 is MNHEY and CDR2 SMNVEV (reference sequence). V lost 3 bases and J lost 3; bases outside the gene matches: 8. This CDR3 is 16 amino acids long. The CDR3 region is CASSFQGTRGTDTQYF. CDR3 coding DNA: TGTGCCAGCAGTTTCCAAGGGACTAGGGGGACAGATACGCAGTATTTT.

CDR3 in DNA: TGTGCCAGTAGTACGTCCCCCTACAATGAGCAGTTCTTC. As protein: CASSTSPYNEQFF. The chain combines TRBV19 with TRBJ2-1; D uncertain. Per germline, CDR1 LNHDA and CDR2 SQIVND (reference sequence). This CDR3 has 13 residues. Trimming removed 4 bases from V and 2 bases from J, with 6 bases in between.

The chain combines TRBV6-5 with TRBJ2-7, with a weak D call TRBD1 (6 bases). The CDR3 sequence is 14 residues long. V was shortened by 6 bases and J by 1 base, with 13 bases between the two germline ends. From germline, CDR1 is MNHEY and CDR2 SVGAGI. As DNA, the CDR3 is TGTGCCAGCAGCTCGACCGGGACATCCTACGAGCAGTACGTC. This sequence encodes CASSSTGTSYEQYV.